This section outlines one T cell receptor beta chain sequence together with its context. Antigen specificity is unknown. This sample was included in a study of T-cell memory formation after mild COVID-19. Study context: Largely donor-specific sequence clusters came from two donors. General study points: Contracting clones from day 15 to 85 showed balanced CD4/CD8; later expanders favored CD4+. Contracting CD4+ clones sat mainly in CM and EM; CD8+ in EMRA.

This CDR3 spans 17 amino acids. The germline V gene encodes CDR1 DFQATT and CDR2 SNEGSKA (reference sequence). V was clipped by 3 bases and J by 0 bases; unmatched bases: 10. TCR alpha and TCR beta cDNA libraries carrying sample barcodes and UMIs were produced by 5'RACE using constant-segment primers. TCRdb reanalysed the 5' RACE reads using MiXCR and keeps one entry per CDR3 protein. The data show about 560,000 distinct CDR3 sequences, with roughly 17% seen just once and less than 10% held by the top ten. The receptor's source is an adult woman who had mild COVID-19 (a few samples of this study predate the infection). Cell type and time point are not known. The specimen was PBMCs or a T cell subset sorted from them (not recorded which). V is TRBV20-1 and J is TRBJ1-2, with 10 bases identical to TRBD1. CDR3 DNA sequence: TGCAGTGCTAGCGGTGGGAGCGGGACAGGGGCTAACTATGGCTACACCTTC. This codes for CSASGGSGTGANYGYTF.